This T cell receptor (beta chain) was observed in a study of tumor-infiltrating lymphocytes in primary liver carcinoma (dated by TCRdb to about 2017). In terms of the full investigation: Of the five patients (three men and two women, aged 30 to 69 years), four had hepatocellular carcinoma and one had combined HCC and intrahepatic cholangiocarcinoma. The five patients had tumors staged T1-T3 N0M0, with maximum diameters ranging from about 4 to 10 cm. Roughly 3.5 to 7.5 million productive TCRbeta reads were obtained per sample, and no significant difference in read depth was found between tissue types. The study combined TCRbeta repertoire sequencing, expression microarrays and whole-exome sequencing across five regions of each liver tumor, with adjacent normal tissue and blood. A total of roughly 35 specimens from 5 patients underwent TCRbeta repertoire sequencing, comprising approximately 25 tumor regions, 5 adjacent noncancerous liver tissues and 5 peripheral blood samples. To link TCRbeta repertoire diversity to the local molecular phenotype, the approximately 24 tumor region samples were profiled with Agilent mRNA microarrays. High reproducibility was observed for the technical replicate repertoires, with mean shared-clone rates roughly 0.92 and correlation coefficients above 0.95.

Note on this clonotype: The antigen this receptor binds is unknown. One junction end disagrees with the germline gene, perhaps due to a read error.

A constant-region primer and ProtoScript II reverse transcriptase were used to reverse-transcribe TCRbeta-specific cDNA from roughly 480 ng total RNA. TCRbeta libraries were built with three nested multiplex PCR rounds, a slightly modified ARM-PCR procedure. The first two PCR rounds used multiplex TRBV1-TRBV30 forward primers with a Cbeta reverse primer, each for approximately 11 cycles. Sample barcodes and Illumina adapters were attached in a final 25-cycle PCR using Deep VentR polymerase. Amplicons of 200-500 bp were gel-purified with a QIAquick gel extraction kit before sequencing. An Illumina HiSeq 2500 was used to sequence the TCRbeta amplicons with 250-bp paired-end reads. As for the authors' bioinformatics: Trimmomatic v0.33 was used to quality-trim the reads, and FLASH v1.2.11 was used to merge paired reads so that full CDR3 sequences could be recovered. V, D and J germline segments were assigned to the rearranged TCRbeta sequences using MiGEC v1.2.1b. Clonotype statistics and Shannon-Wiener diversity indices were calculated with VDJtools v1.0.0. Except for diversity analysis, only each sample's 250 most abundant clonotypes were used in subsequent analyses to reduce sampling bias. The public reads were reanalyzed by TCRdb: fastp trimming at Q25, MiXCR alignment, in-frame beta chains only. Entries that share a CDR3 protein sequence are merged under the most common genes and DNA. TCRdb's processing, not the authors' own work, is the source of the V and J calls. The sample table holds 52,000 or so distinct CDR3 sequences, of which 70% to 80% were seen once. The ten largest clones add up to approximately 25% of the sample.

The full study reports these points: Because only the TCR beta chain was sequenced and unpaired alpha chains were not captured, true repertoire diversity is likely underestimated. Only roughly 8-25% of top clones appeared in all five regions of a tumor, which suggests that tumor-infiltrating T cells are spatially heterogeneous. Consistent with antigen-driven expansion, pairs of tumor regions showed higher repertoire overlap (mean around 36%) than either tumor-adjacent pairs (around 17%) or tumor-blood pairs (roughly 14%). The study included only five patients, and the authors note findings should be validated in a larger study. Because the samples were bulk and unsorted, CD4+ and CD8+ T cell repertoires could not be compared. A significantly larger repertoire fraction was made up by the top 250 clones in tumors than in blood (p = 0.039).

Total RNA and DNA were co-extracted without cell sorting from approximately 22-30 mg of bulk tissue using the AllPrep DNA/RNA mini kit. Four to six patients with histopathologically diagnosed primary liver carcinoma underwent surgical resection in China between November 2015 and March 2016. Chronic HBV infection was present in the patients, and the patients were treatment-naive at sampling. Each tumor was sampled at five spatially separated regions: the tumor centre plus the superior, inferior, left-lateral and right-lateral poles. Histological examination found more than 75% viable tumor cells in every tumor sample. Each fresh piece of tumor and adjacent tissue was cut in two, with one half stored in RNAlater at -80 degrees C and the other half sent for histology. CDR1 LNHDA and CDR2 SQIVND were looked up in the germline V gene (reference sequence). Including cysteine and phenylalanine, the CDR3 has 11 amino acids. Only the CDR3 portion is preserved as DNA: 33 bases, with reading frame beginning at the first base.

This receptor was identified in a man aged 35 to 55 with primary liver carcinoma and hepatitis B virus infection. Sequences were obtained from liver tumor tissue from sampling region 5. In light of the paper, this sample's cell subset or site label describes: tumor region T5, tumor centre. The V and J genes are TRBV19 and TRBJ1-1; the D gene remains uncertain. The DNA reads TGTGCCTGTAGTGTGAACACTGAAGCTTTCTTT. Translated, it gives CACSVNTEAFF.